This TCR beta chain was identified in a study of cytomegalovirus exposure and HLA in healthy donors. Study details: From HLA-typed donors, an early data release held around 85 million unique TCRs. Study-wide results and limits: Later, TCR association rates were found to vary by HLA locus, highest for DRB1 and lowest for HLA-C.

It was with 60 Vbeta and 13 Jbeta primers that the PCR ran. TCRdb keeps only in-frame clones here, not all; method: immunoSEQ multiplex PCR. Among some 120,000 clones, 81% were seen once, and the ten largest hold roughly 2.2%. The donors were healthy bone marrow donors. In nominal health when sampled, donors likely had unrecorded immune exposures nonetheless. CDR3 size: 14 residues. V lost 6 bases to trimming and J lost 10 bases, with 16 bases between them. Germline V gives CDR1 ENHRY, CDR2 SYGVKD. Worth noting for this clone: Its antigen remains unidentified.

This sequence joins TRBV10-3 and TRBJ1-6; possibly TRBD1 for D (5 bases). This receptor was obtained from a woman in her thirties or forties in good health and CMV-seronegative. The sample was PBMCs. In nucleotides, the CDR3 is TGTGCCATCAGCCACTCGGGGGTGGACTCACCCCTCCACTTT. Amino acid sequence: CAISHSGVDSPLHF.